The next 16 T cell receptor beta chains were all read from a single sample in a study of blood T cell repertoires in COVID-19. Using immunoSEQ multiplex PCR, the repertoire was profiled, and TCRdb retains in-frame clones only, with some absent. Among around 140,000 clones, approximately 87% were seen once, and the ten largest hold 5.5% to 7.5%. Sequencing was performed on peripheral blood. The receptors stem from an elderly man with acute or convalescent COVID-19.

V is TRBV5-5 and J is TRBJ2-3, with 8 bases lining up with TRBD1. This CDR3 region has 12 residues. Germline CDR1 is SGHKS and CDR2 is YYEKEE (reference sequence). Unmatched junction bases numbered 2, after V lost 4 bases and J lost 7 bases. This CDR3 reads CASSNRGNTQYF. For the CDR3, the DNA is TGTGCCAGCAGCAACAGGGGGAATACGCAGTATTTT.

The V call is TRBV7-6, the J call TRBJ1-1, with a tentative D call TRBD1 (5 bases). Germline lookup yields CDR1 SGHVS and CDR2 FNYEAQ. This CDR3 is 15 amino acids long. V dropped 5 bases and J dropped 1 base, with 14 bases sitting between them. CDR3 protein: CASSRWGRANTEAFF. The CDR3 coding sequence is TGTGCCAGCAGCCGATGGGGCAGGGCGAACACTGAAGCTTTCTTT.

The chain carries TRBV2 and TRBJ1-3; TRBD1 agrees at 7 bases. V lost 3 bases and J lost 3; bases outside the gene matches: 5. CDR1 SNHLY and CDR2 FYNNEI come from the germline V gene. This CDR3 has 15 residues. The DNA for the CDR3 is TGTGCCAGCAGTGAGCCGACAGGGCTTGGAAACACCATATATTTT. Translation gives CASSEPTGLGNTIYF.

As DNA, the CDR3 is TGTGCCAGCAGCGTAGCCCCTCCACTAGCGGGGGGGGACAATGAGCAGTTCTTC. Translated: CASSVAPPLAGGDNEQFF. The chain uses TRBV9 and TRBJ2-1, with TRBD2 identical over 13 bases. The junction had 8 bases not matched to a gene; V was cut back by 0 bases and J by 5 bases. Germline-derived CDR1 and CDR2 are SGDLS and YYNGEE. The CDR3 runs to 18 residues.

This clone came up once. The V call is TRBV5-1, the J call TRBJ2-5; 9 nucleotides match TRBD1. Trimming cost V 3 bases and J 1 base; bases outside gene matches: 4. The CDR3 sequence is 15 residues long. Germline V CDR1 and CDR2: SGHRS, YFSETQ. CDR3: CASSSGQGIQETQYF. The CDR3 DNA is TGCGCCAGCAGCTCCGGACAGGGGATCCAAGAGACCCAGTACTTC.

This chain's CDR3 is CASSIGSYGYTF. The CDR3 DNA reads TGTGCCAGCAGCATCGGGAGCTATGGCTACACCTTC. The chain recombines TRBV7-9 with TRBJ1-2, with D uncertain. The CDR3 has 12 amino acids. Between the trimmed V and J ends, which lost 5 bases and 4 bases, there was a span of 8 bases. Germline CDR1 and CDR2: SEHNR and FQNEAQ (reference sequence).

The chain has TRBV3-1 (or the pseudogene TRBV3-2) and TRBJ1-1; D unresolved. The V gene's germline CDR1 is LGHDT and CDR2 YNNKEL (reference sequence). V lost 5 bases and J 0 bases, leaving 7 bases between the germline ends. The CDR3 runs 13 residues. The CDR3 loop reads CASSSIMNTEAFF. The CDR3 DNA reads as TGTGCCAGCAGCTCTATAATGAACACTGAAGCTTTCTTT.

This chain uses TRBV28 with TRBJ2-2, with 14 bases aligning to TRBD2. V shed 6 bases, J shed 7 bases, and the junction held 10 bases outside the gene matches. The CDR3 is 17 amino acids. Per the germline V gene, CDR1 is MDHEN and CDR2 is SYDVKM. In DNA form, the CDR3 reads TGTGCCAGCAGACCCGGGGGACTAGCGGGAGACGGCGGGGAGCTGTTTTTT. Translation gives CASRPGGLAGDGGELFF.

CDR3 loop: CASSTQGQVSYEQYF. As DNA, the CDR3 is TGTGCCAGCAGTACCCAGGGACAGGTCTCCTACGAGCAGTACTTC. The V and J genes are TRBV6-5 and TRBJ2-7, with TRBD1 identical over 8 bases. V was pared by 5 bases and J by 0 bases, with 6 bases of the junction left unmatched. Germline V gene data show CDR1 as MNHEY and CDR2 as SVGAGI. There are 15 residues in the CDR3.

This clone turned up a few times. The chain carries TRBV4-2 and TRBJ2-2; TRBD1 matches 8 bases. CDR1 LGHNA and CDR2 YNFKEQ come from the germline V gene. The CDR3 contains 18 residues. With V trimmed by 0 bases and J by 1 base, 7 bases remained unmatched. CDR3 sequence (DNA): TGTGCCAGCAGCCAAGATCCCTGGACAGGGCGGAACACCGGGGAGCTGTTTTTT. This encodes CASSQDPWTGRNTGELFF.

V gene TRBV19 combines with J gene TRBJ1-2, with 8 bases lining up with TRBD1. Germline loops: CDR1 LNHDA, CDR2 SQIVND (reference sequence). Trimming took 5 bases from V and 6 from J; bases not matched to a gene: 11. CDR3 length: 15 residues. CDR3 DNA sequence: TGTGCCAGTAGTGGTTATTCCGGGACAGGTCATGGCTACACCTTC. The encoded protein is CASSGYSGTGHGYTF.

The chain recombines TRBV7-9 with TRBJ1-4; maybe TRBD1 (5 bases). V lost 1 base and J lost 7, with 10 bases in between. From germline, CDR1 is SEHNR and CDR2 FQNEAQ (reference sequence). The CDR3 is 14 amino acids. CDR3 DNA: TGTGCCAGCAGCTTAGGGGCAGGGTTTGAAAAACTGTTTTTT. Its translation is CASSLGAGFEKLFF.

The rearrangement links TRBV7-2 to TRBJ2-7; D perhaps matches TRBD2 (6 bases). Germline lookup yields CDR1 SGHTA and CDR2 FQGNSA. The ends were cut back, 1 base at V and 3 bases at J, with 13 bases in the middle. The CDR3 loop spans 15 amino acids. This CDR3 reads CASSLVPGVIYEQYF. CDR3 in DNA: TGTGCCAGCAGCTTAGTCCCGGGGGTTATCTACGAGCAGTACTTC.

The V and J genes are TRBV19 and TRBJ2-3, with D perhaps matching TRBD1 (6 bases). Deletions cut 9 bases from V and 1 base from J, with 17 bases between. Looked up from germline, CDR1 is LNHDA and CDR2 is SQIVND (reference sequence). CDR3 length: 15 residues. CDR3 nucleotides: TGTGCCAGCGGACAGTCCAAAGTGGGCACAGATACGCAGTATTTT. It yields the protein CASGQSKVGTDTQYF. The complete variable domain, with remaining parts taken from reference TRBV19 and TRBJ2-3, reads DGGITQSPKYLFRKEGQNVTLSCEQNLNHDAMYWYRQDPGQGLRLIYYSQIVNDFQKGDIAEGYSVSREKKESFPLTVTSAQKNPTAFYLCASGQSKVGTDTQYFGPGTRLTVL.

This chain uses TRBV5-5 with TRBJ1-1; a possible D gene is TRBD1 (6 bases). Germline assignment: CDR1 SGHKS and CDR2 YYEKEE (reference sequence). Trimming pared 3 bases from V and 1 base from J, leaving 10 bases between. This CDR3 contains 14 residues. The CDR3 loop is CASSSGTQNTEAFF. CDR3 bases: TGTGCCAGCAGCTCCGGGACACAGAACACTGAAGCTTTCTTT.

The V and J genes are TRBV19 and TRBJ1-5, with 11 bases lining up with TRBD1. CDR1 and CDR2 (germline): LNHDA, SQIVND (reference sequence). CDR3 length: 14 amino acids. The J segment lost 6 bases and the V segment lost 7 bases, leaving 5 bases of the junction unmatched. CDR3 sequence (DNA): TGTGCCAGTACCAGGACAGGGGGCGGTCAGCCCCAGCATTTT. It encodes CASTRTGGGQPQHF. Full variable domain (outside the CDR3, taken from reference TRBV19 and TRBJ1-5): DGGITQSPKYLFRKEGQNVTLSCEQNLNHDAMYWYRQDPGQGLRLIYYSQIVNDFQKGDIAEGYSVSREKKESFPLTVTSAQKNPTAFYLCASTRTGGGQPQHFGDGTRLSIL.